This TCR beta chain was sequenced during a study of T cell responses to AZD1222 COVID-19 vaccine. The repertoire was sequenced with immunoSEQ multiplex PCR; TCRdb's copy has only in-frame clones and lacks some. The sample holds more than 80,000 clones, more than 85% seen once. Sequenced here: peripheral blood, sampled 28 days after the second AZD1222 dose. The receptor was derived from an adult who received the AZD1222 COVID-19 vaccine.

CDR3 in amino acids: CASSPWDGYTEAFF. The CDR3 nucleotides read TGTGCCAGCAGCCCTTGGGACGGATACACTGAAGCTTTCTTT. V and J are TRBV3-1 (or the pseudogene TRBV3-2) and TRBJ1-1, with D tentatively TRBD1 (5 bases). Trimming removed 4 bases at V and 3 bases at J, with 12 bases between. Germline V gene sequence: CDR1 LGHDT, CDR2 YNNKEL (reference sequence). The CDR3 is made up of 14 amino acids.